This T cell receptor (beta chain) was observed in a study of T cell changes during pregnancy in multiple sclerosis. Sequenced by immunoSEQ multiplex PCR; TCRdb stores in-frame clones only, minus some. The sample holds under 110,000 clones, 91% seen once. Germline CDR1 is GTSNPN and CDR2 is SVGIG (reference sequence). The CDR3 extends over 14 amino acids. Trimming left V 1 base short and J 1 base short, with 10 bases between. The starting material was peripheral blood, obtained before pregnancy. This chain uses TRBV30 with TRBJ1-2; D gene uncertain. The origin of this receptor is a female donor with multiple sclerosis, enrolled in a pregnancy study. Written as DNA, the CDR3 is TGTGCCTGGAGTGGGGCAGTACTTAACTATGGCTACACCTTC. As protein: CAWSGAVLNYGYTF.